The rows below give T cell receptor beta chains drawn from one sample of a study of blood T cell repertoires in COVID-19. TCRdb keeps only in-frame clones here, not all; method: immunoSEQ multiplex PCR. The table has around 250,000 clones, around nine tenths seen once. The sequenced material came from peripheral blood. The origin of the receptors is a woman aged 55-70 years who had recovered from COVID-19. Both conserved end residues are trimmed from each CDR3.

v_gene | CDR3aa
TRBV5-4 | ASSSAQGATEAF
TRBV29-1 | SIRTGFVEKLF
TRBV5-1 | ASSWTGYNSPLH
TRBV29-1 | SVEGRLGKLF
TRBV5-1 | AISLGAGGTGELF
TRBV3-1/TRBV3-2 | ASSHLTGNTEAF
TRBV28 | AILTTGTGYT
TRBV19 | ASRSIGTGINNEQF
TRBV6-8 | ARAGNYEQY
TRBV19 | ASSQTGGDEKLF
TRBV24-1 | ATSDETGTYEQY
TRBV5-1 | ASSLDGTGTPYEQY
TRBV18 | ASSEQGSNQPQH
TRBV7-6 | ASSLVGGPGEKLF
TRBV6-5 | ASRADRGDQPQH
TRBV5-4 | ASSSVGTGAYGYT
TRBV5-1 | ASSPERGGETQY
TRBV14 | ASSPWGGLAGNEQF
TRBV11-2 | ASSLAGSGGAQTQY
TRBV29-1 | SAGQGIFYEQY